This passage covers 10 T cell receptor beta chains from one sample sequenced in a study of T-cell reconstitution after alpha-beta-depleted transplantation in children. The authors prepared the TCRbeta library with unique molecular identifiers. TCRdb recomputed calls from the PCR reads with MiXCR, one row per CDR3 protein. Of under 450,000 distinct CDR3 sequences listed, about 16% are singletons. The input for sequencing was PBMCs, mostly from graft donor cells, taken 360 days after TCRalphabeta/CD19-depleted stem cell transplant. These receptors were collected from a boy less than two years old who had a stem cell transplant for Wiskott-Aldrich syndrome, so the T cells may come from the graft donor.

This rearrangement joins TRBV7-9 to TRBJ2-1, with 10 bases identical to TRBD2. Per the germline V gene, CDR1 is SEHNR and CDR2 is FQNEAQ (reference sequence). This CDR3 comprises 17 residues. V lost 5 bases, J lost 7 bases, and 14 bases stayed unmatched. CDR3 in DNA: TGTGCCAGCAGCCGTTCCCCCGCGAGCGGGAGGGCGAATGAGCAGTTCTTC. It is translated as CASSRSPASGRANEQFF.

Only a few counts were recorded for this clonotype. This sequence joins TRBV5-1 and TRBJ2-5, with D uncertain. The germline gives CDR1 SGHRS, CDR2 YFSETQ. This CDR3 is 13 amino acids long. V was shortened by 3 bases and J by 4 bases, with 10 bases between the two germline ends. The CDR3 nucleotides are TGCGCCAGCAGCTCCCGACACTTAGAGACCCAGTACTTC. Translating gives CASSSRHLETQYF.

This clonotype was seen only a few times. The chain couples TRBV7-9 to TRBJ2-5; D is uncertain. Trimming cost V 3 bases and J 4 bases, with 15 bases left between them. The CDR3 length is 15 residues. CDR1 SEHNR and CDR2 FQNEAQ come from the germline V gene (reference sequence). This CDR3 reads CASSFYGRYRETQYF. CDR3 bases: TGTGCCAGCAGCTTTTACGGAAGGTACCGAGAGACCCAGTACTTC.

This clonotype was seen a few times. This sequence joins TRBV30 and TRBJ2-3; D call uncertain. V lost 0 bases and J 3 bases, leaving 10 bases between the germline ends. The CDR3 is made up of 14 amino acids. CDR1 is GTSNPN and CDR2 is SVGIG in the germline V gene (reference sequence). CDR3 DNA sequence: TGTGCCTGGAGTGTACGAGCGTCGACAGATACGCAGTATTTT. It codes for CAWSVRASTDTQYF. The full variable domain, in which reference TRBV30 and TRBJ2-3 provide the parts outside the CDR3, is SQTIHQWPATLVQPVGSPLSLECTVEGTSNPNLYWYRQAAGRGLQLLFYSVGIGQISSEVPQNLSASRPQDRQFILSSKKLLLSDSGFYLCAWSVRASTDTQYFGPGTRLTVL.

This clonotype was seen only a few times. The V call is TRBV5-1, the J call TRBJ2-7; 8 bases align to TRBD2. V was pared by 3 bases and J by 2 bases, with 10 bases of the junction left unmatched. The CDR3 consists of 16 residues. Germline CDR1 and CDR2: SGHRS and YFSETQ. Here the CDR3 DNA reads TGCGCCAGCAGCTCCCTCGGGGGGGATTGGACCTACGAGCAGTACTTC. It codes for CASSSLGGDWTYEQYF.

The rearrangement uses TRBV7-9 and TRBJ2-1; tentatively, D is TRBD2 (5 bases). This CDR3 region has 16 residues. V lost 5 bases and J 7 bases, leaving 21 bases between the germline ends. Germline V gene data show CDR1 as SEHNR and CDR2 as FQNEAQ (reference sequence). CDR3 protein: CASSRNRVGSLNEQFF. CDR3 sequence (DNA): TGTGCCAGCAGCCGAAACCGGGTAGGGAGTCTAAATGAGCAGTTCTTC.

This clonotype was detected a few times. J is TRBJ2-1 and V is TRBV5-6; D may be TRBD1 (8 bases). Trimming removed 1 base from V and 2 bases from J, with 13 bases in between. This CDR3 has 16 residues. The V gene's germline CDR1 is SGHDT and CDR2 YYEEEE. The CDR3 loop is CASSLTGGGAYNEQFF. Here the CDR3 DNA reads TGTGCCAGCAGCTTGACAGGGGGAGGGGCCTACAATGAGCAGTTCTTC.

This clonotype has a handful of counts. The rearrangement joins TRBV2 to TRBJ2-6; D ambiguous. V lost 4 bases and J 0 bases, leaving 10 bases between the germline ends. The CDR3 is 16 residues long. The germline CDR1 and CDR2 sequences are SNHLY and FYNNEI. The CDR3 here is CASSGVFISGANVLTF. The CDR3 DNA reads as TGTGCCAGCAGTGGAGTCTTCATCTCTGGGGCCAACGTCCTGACTTTC.

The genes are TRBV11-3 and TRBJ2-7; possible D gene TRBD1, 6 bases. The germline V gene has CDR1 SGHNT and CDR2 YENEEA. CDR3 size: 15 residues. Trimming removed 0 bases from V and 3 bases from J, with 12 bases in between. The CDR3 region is CASSLDSQGRYEQYF. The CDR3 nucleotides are TGTGCCAGCAGCTTAGATTCCCAGGGGCGCTACGAGCAGTACTTC.

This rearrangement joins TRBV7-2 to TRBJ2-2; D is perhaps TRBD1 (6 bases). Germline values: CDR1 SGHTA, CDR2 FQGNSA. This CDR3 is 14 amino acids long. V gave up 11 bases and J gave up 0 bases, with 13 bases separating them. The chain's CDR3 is CAAGGTSNTGELFF. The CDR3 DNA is TGTGCCGCGGGTGGGACATCGAACACCGGGGAGCTGTTTTTT.